Shown below are 13 T cell receptor beta chains from a single sample sequenced in a study of Graves' ophthalmopathy and Graves' hyperthyroidism (dated by TCRdb to the late 2010s). The instrument given in TCRdb is Illumina HiSeq 2000. TCR beta CDR3 regions were amplified from RNA transcripts for repertoire sequencing. The first round was an RT-PCR using HTBI primers with the Qiagen OneStep RT-PCR kit, and this first round was followed by a second-round multiplex PCR, then size selection and purification. In TCRdb, the public reads were trimmed at Q25 with fastp and aligned with MiXCR, with productive beta chains retained. When rows share a CDR3 protein, they turn into one entry using the most common DNA and genes. The table for this sample lists more than 1,000,000 distinct CDR3 sequences; 36% of them were counted only once. 11% of the sample is taken by the ten largest. Input material: peripheral blood or thyroid tissue (not recorded which). Source of these receptors: an adult man with Graves' hyperthyroidism.

The chain couples TRBV6-5 to TRBJ2-7, with TRBD1 identical over 9 bases. J gave up 3 bases and V 5 bases, and 11 bases lay outside the gene matches. The CDR3 runs to 16 residues. Per germline, CDR1 MNHEY and CDR2 SVGAGI. The CDR3 DNA reads as TGTGCCAGCAGTCTCCACAGGGGGCTCTTACACTACGAGCAGTACTTC. Translating gives CASSLHRGLLHYEQYF.

This clonotype showed up many times. This chain joins TRBV5-1 and TRBJ2-7, with 8 nucleotides matching TRBD1. Germline V gene lookup returns CDR1 SGHRS and CDR2 YFSETQ. The CDR3 has 16 amino acids. Trimming cost V 2 bases and J 2 bases; bases outside gene matches: 9. Here the CDR3 reads CASSLRQGPVTYEQYF. The DNA for the CDR3 is TGCGCCAGCAGCTTAAGACAGGGGCCGGTGACCTACGAGCAGTACTTC.

This rearrangement joins TRBV7-9 to TRBJ1-4; D is unclear. CDR3 length equals 12 residues. Trimming took 5 bases from V and 10 from J, leaving 11 bases between them. CDR1 is SEHNR, CDR2 FQNEAQ, per germline (reference sequence). CDR3 bases: TGTGCCAGCAGCCAAGATTGGGGAAAACTGTTTTTT. Translating gives CASSQDWGKLFF.

V gene TRBV7-2 combines with J gene TRBJ2-5; D is perhaps TRBD1 (5 bases). Trimming stripped 3 bases from V and 1 base from J, with 12 bases between. CDR3 size: 15 residues. Germline lookup yields CDR1 SGHTA and CDR2 FQGNSA. CDR3 sequence reads: CASSLVGRAQETQYF. The CDR3 coding sequence is TGTGCCAGCAGCTTGGTGGGCAGGGCCCAAGAGACCCAGTACTTC.

About this clonotype: A much more abundant neighbour one base away suggests this may be a read error. The CDR3 loop is CAIGDTGNNEKLFF. CDR3 nucleotide sequence: TGTGCCATCGGGGACACAGGGAATAATGAAAAACTGTTTTTT. The V call is TRBV10-3, the J call TRBJ1-4; D perhaps matches TRBD1 (6 bases). Germline-derived CDR1 and CDR2 are ENHRY and SYGVKD. The CDR3 sequence is 14 residues long. Trimming took 8 bases from V and 4 from J, leaving 14 bases between them.

This clonotype was detected many times. The chain is built from TRBV19 and TRBJ1-1; TRBD1 is a possible D gene (5 bases). Deletions cut 7 bases from V and 3 bases from J, with 15 bases between. In germline, CDR1 is LNHDA, CDR2 SQIVND (reference sequence). The CDR3 has 14 amino acids. The CDR3 nucleotides are TGTGCCAGTAACGCCCAGGGTATTGACACTGAAGCTTTCTTT. This sequence encodes CASNAQGIDTEAFF.

This chain connects TRBV7-2 to TRBJ2-7; the D is unclear. Trimming cost V 5 bases and J 3 bases, with 14 bases left between them. The CDR3 spans 14 residues. Germline loops: CDR1 SGHTA, CDR2 FQGNSA. The CDR3 DNA reads as TGTGCCAGCAGCCTTCTGACGGGCCGCTACGAGCAGTACTTC. Residues: CASSLLTGRYEQYF.

V gene TRBV10-3 combines with J gene TRBJ1-5; D remains ambiguous. The germline gives CDR1 ENHRY, CDR2 SYGVKD. The ends were cut back, 2 bases at V and 11 bases at J, with 7 bases in the middle. This CDR3 spans 11 amino acids. Here the CDR3 reads CAISEVGTQHF. As DNA, the CDR3 is TGTGCCATCAGTGAGGTGGGGACCCAGCATTTT.

Remarks on this clonotype: Possible read error: a much larger clone is one base away. The chain recombines TRBV6-6 with TRBJ1-4; D is uncertain. CDR1 is MNHNY and CDR2 is SVGAGI in the germline V gene (reference sequence). V was cut by 5 bases and J by 6 bases, with 16 bases left in between. This CDR3 comprises 15 residues. CDR3 loop: CASSETQVPDEKLFF. The CDR3 bases are TGTGCCAGCAGTGAAACGCAGGTCCCTGATGAAAAACTGTTTTTT.

The chain combines TRBV6-5 with TRBJ2-7, with TRBD2 identical over 14 bases. Germline trimming cut 6 bases from V and 7 bases from J; bases unmatched to any gene: 11. Germline V gene lookup returns CDR1 MNHEY and CDR2 SVGAGI. The CDR3 is made up of 16 amino acids. The CDR3: CASSRTGLAGGKEQYF. The DNA for the CDR3 is TGTGCCAGCAGCCGAACCGGACTAGCGGGGGGAAAGGAGCAGTACTTC.

The chain joins TRBV29-1 to TRBJ1-5; 7 bases map to TRBD1. Germline-derived CDR1 and CDR2 are SQVTM and ANQGSEA. The CDR3 contains 14 residues. CDR3 residues: CTVTAGGRNQPQHF. In DNA form, the CDR3 reads TGCACCGTAACGGCAGGGGGACGCAATCAGCCCCAGCATTTT.

This clonotype was counted many times. The chain is built from TRBV29-1 and TRBJ1-3; possible D gene TRBD1, 5 bases. The CDR3 totals 15 residues. The germline V gene has CDR1 SQVTM and CDR2 ANQGSEA. V was shortened by 3 bases and J by 0 bases, with 12 bases between the two germline ends. The CDR3 protein is CSVDTGWSSGNTIYF. DNA of the CDR3: TGCAGCGTTGATACAGGATGGAGCTCTGGAAACACCATATATTTT. Full variable domain (rest looked up from reference TRBV29-1 and TRBJ1-3): SAVISQKPSRDICQRGTSLTIQCQVDSQVTMMFWYRQQPGQSLTLIATANQGSEATYESGFVIDKFPISRPNLTFSTLTVSNMSPEDSSIYLCSVDTGWSSGNTIYFGEGSWLTVV.

This clonotype was seen a handful of times. The rearrangement uses TRBV3-1 and TRBJ2-5; a possible D gene is TRBD1 (5 bases). Trimming removed 4 bases at V and 2 bases at J, with 11 bases between. The V gene's germline CDR1 is LGHDT and CDR2 YNNKEL (reference sequence). This CDR3 is 14 amino acids long. The CDR3: CASSRRTRQETQYF. The CDR3 nucleotides are TGTGCCAGCAGCCGCCGGACACGACAAGAGACCCAGTACTTC.